This passage covers 27 T cell receptor beta chains from one sample sequenced in a study of CD8 T cells in Susac syndrome. Roughly 0.5 to 1 ug RNA was reverse transcribed with random hexamers. TCRdb reprocessed the immunoSEQ multiplex PCR reads with MiXCR, giving one entry per CDR3 protein. This repertoire shows tens of thousands of distinct CDR3 sequences, around 94% found once; its top ten account for roughly 0.3%. The sample consisted of CD4+ T cells from PBMCs. The source is a human donor with Susac syndrome.

Here the CDR3 reads CASSFGAHEKLFF. In DNA form, the CDR3 reads TGTGCCAGCAGCTTCGGGGCTCACGAAAAACTGTTTTTT. This chain uses TRBV7-2 with TRBJ1-4; D is possibly TRBD1 (5 bases). In germline, CDR1 is SGHTA, CDR2 FQGNSA. The CDR3 has 13 residues. Trimming took 3 bases from V and 8 from J, leaving 10 bases between them.

This chain uses TRBV19 with TRBJ2-5, with a weak D call TRBD1 (5 bases). Trimming cost V 5 bases and J 5 bases, with 15 bases left between them. This CDR3 is built from 14 residues. Germline CDR1 is LNHDA and CDR2 is SQIVND (reference sequence). CDR3 residues: CASSLTASRETQYF. The CDR3 DNA is TGTGCCAGTAGTCTGACAGCCTCGAGGGAGACCCAGTACTTC.

The chain has TRBV30 and TRBJ1-3, with TRBD1 as a possible D gene (6 bases). The germline CDR1 and CDR2 sequences are GTSNPN and SVGIG (reference sequence). The V and J ends lost 4 bases and 4 bases respectively, with 11 bases between them. CDR3 size: 13 residues. The CDR3 DNA sequence: TGTGCCTGGAAACAGGGCAGGGGAAACACCATATATTTT. The encoded protein is CAWKQGRGNTIYF.

This clonotype showed up just a few times. CDR3 sequence (DNA): TGTGCCAGTAGTATGGGACGGGATCAGCCCCAGCATTTT. This encodes CASSMGRDQPQHF. The J gene is TRBJ1-5, the V gene TRBV19, with D possibly matching TRBD1 (5 bases). The CDR3 runs 13 residues. Trimming removed 3 bases at V and 5 bases at J, with 8 bases between. Looked up from germline, CDR1 is LNHDA and CDR2 is SQIVND (reference sequence).

The chain recombines TRBV29-1 with TRBJ2-7, with D uncertain. V was trimmed by 6 bases and J by 0 bases, leaving 9 bases between them. The CDR3 spans 12 residues. Germline loops: CDR1 SQVTM, CDR2 ANQGSEA. As DNA, the CDR3 is TGCAGCGTCCTACATAACTCCTACGAGCAGTACTTC. It is translated as CSVLHNSYEQYF.

The CDR3, as DNA: TGCAGTGCTAGTTGGATAGATACGCAGTATTTT. Protein sequence: CSASWIDTQYF. This sequence joins TRBV20-1 and TRBJ2-3; D remains ambiguous. Germline-derived CDR1 and CDR2 are DFQATT and SNEGSKA (reference sequence). The CDR3 extends over 11 amino acids. The ends were cut back, 3 bases at V and 5 bases at J, with 6 bases in the middle.

This clonotype was picked up one time. This chain links TRBV20-1 with TRBJ2-3; D ambiguous. The CDR3 length is 12 residues. Germline CDR1 DFQATT, CDR2 SNEGSKA (reference sequence). The V and J ends lost 2 bases and 4 bases respectively, with 7 bases between them. The DNA of the CDR3 is TGCAGTGCTAGACCAATAGCAGATACGCAGTATTTT. It encodes CSARPIADTQYF.

The chain uses TRBV27 and TRBJ2-6; the D is unclear. Per germline, CDR1 MNHEY and CDR2 SMNVEV (reference sequence). The CDR3 contains 15 residues. V lost 5 bases, J lost 0 bases, and 8 bases lay in between. This CDR3 is CASSPMVSGANVLTF. The CDR3 nucleotides are TGTGCCAGCAGTCCGATGGTCTCTGGGGCCAACGTCCTGACTTTC.

J is TRBJ1-4 and V is TRBV5-1, with TRBD1 matching 7 bases. The CDR3 has 15 residues. CDR1 is SGHRS, CDR2 YFSETQ, per germline. With 4 bases clipped from V and 5 bases from J, the junction kept 8 bases outside the gene matches. This CDR3 is CASSTEGQRNEKLFF. CDR3 in DNA: TGCGCCAGCAGCACCGAGGGACAGAGGAATGAAAAACTGTTTTTT.

For the CDR3, the DNA is TGCAGCGTTGAATCTAGCGGACGCTACGAGCAGTACTTC. Translation: CSVESSGRYEQYF. The chain is built from TRBV29-1 and TRBJ2-7; 7 bases are a match to TRBD2. Germline CDR1 SQVTM, CDR2 ANQGSEA. V lost 2 bases and J lost 3; bases outside the gene matches: 4. This CDR3 region has 13 residues.

The V gene is TRBV28, the J gene TRBJ2-3; 7 bases map to TRBD1. The CDR3 spans 12 residues. The trim removed 5 bases at V and 5 bases at J, leaving 1 base unmatched. Per germline, CDR1 MDHEN and CDR2 SYDVKM. The CDR3 DNA sequence: TGTGCCAGCAGTGACAGGGAAGATACGCAGTATTTT. Residues: CASSDREDTQYF. The full variable domain, in which reference TRBV28 and TRBJ2-3 provide the parts outside the CDR3, is DVKVTQSSRYLVKRTGEKVFLECVQDMDHENMFWYRQDPGLGLRLIYFSYDVKMKEKGDIPEGYSVSREKKERFSLILESASTNQTSMYLCASSDREDTQYFGPGTRLTVL.

This clonotype was seen only once. The chain uses TRBV7-9 and TRBJ2-3; TRBD1 might be the D (6 bases). Trimming removed 2 bases from V and 0 bases from J, with 6 bases in between. CDR1 is SEHNR, CDR2 FQNEAQ, per germline (reference sequence). The CDR3 sequence is 14 residues long. The CDR3 DNA sequence: TGTGCCAGCAGCTTAACAGGGAGCACAGATACGCAGTATTTT. Its protein product is CASSLTGSTDTQYF.

V and J are TRBV20-1 and TRBJ2-5, with TRBD1 identical over 10 bases. The length of the CDR3 is 16 residues. CDR1 is DFQATT, CDR2 SNEGSKA, per germline (reference sequence). V shed 0 bases, J shed 4 bases, and the junction held 8 bases outside the gene matches. The DNA of the CDR3 is TGCAGTGCTAGAGACCCGGGACAGGGGCCAGGAGAGACCCAGTACTTC. This translates into CSARDPGQGPGETQYF.

This clonotype was recorded only once. V is TRBV20-1 and J is TRBJ1-2; TRBD1 matches at 9 bases. The germline gives CDR1 DFQATT, CDR2 SNEGSKA (reference sequence). The V and J ends lost 6 bases and 3 bases, in that order; junction bases with no gene match: 2. This CDR3 region has 12 residues. The CDR3, as DNA: TGCAGTGCCGGGGACAGGGACTATGGCTACACCTTC. It encodes CSAGDRDYGYTF.

The chain uses TRBV3-1 and TRBJ2-7; no firm D call. This CDR3 is built from 11 residues. Germline loops: CDR1 LGHDT, CDR2 YNNKEL (reference sequence). Trimming took off 0 bases at V and 4 bases at J, with 1 base between the two ends. As DNA, the CDR3 is TGTGCCAGCAGCCAAGAATACGAGCAGTACTTC. It codes for CASSQEYEQYF.

V usage is TRBV20-1 and J usage is TRBJ1-1; D gene unclear. CDR3 length: 13 residues. Germline V gene data show CDR1 as DFQATT and CDR2 as SNEGSKA (reference sequence). V shed 6 bases and J shed 5 bases, with 16 bases lying between them. In DNA form, the CDR3 reads TGCAGTGCCCTCTGGAATCGGGGAACTGAAGCTTTCTTT. Translating it yields CSALWNRGTEAFF.

The chain carries TRBV5-1 and TRBJ1-2; 7 bases align to TRBD1. The CDR3 runs to 14 residues. J was trimmed by 6 bases and V by 0 bases; bases with no gene match: 5. Germline V gene lookup returns CDR1 SGHRS and CDR2 YFSETQ. The CDR3 reads CASSLEDRTHGYTF. The DNA for the CDR3 is TGCGCCAGCAGCTTGGAGGACAGGACTCATGGCTACACCTTC.

This chain connects TRBV9 to TRBJ1-5; TRBD1 is a possible D gene (6 bases). CDR3 length equals 14 residues. Trimming left V 3 bases short and J 4 bases short, with 11 bases between. Per germline, CDR1 SGDLS and CDR2 YYNGEE. This chain's CDR3 is CASSEGGTNQPQHF. The CDR3 DNA reads TGTGCCAGCAGCGAGGGGGGGACAAATCAGCCCCAGCATTTT.

The chain has TRBV20-1 and TRBJ1-5; D unresolved. The V gene lost 6 bases and the J gene lost 5 bases, with 11 bases spanning the gap. The CDR3 totals 12 residues. Germline loops: CDR1 DFQATT, CDR2 SNEGSKA (reference sequence). CDR3 coding DNA: TGCAGTGCCGGAATAGACGATCAGCCCCAGCATTTT. Translation: CSAGIDDQPQHF.

This clonotype was observed a few times. This chain uses TRBV7-2 with TRBJ2-1; D unclear. The CDR3 has 13 residues. Trimming pared 1 base from V and 7 bases from J, leaving 8 bases between. Looked up from germline, CDR1 is SGHTA and CDR2 is FQGNSA. The CDR3 here is CASSLVRLNEQFF. CDR3 DNA: TGTGCCAGCAGCTTAGTTAGGTTGAATGAGCAGTTCTTC.

V gene TRBV9 combines with J gene TRBJ1-1; the D is unclear. The V and J ends lost 0 bases and 1 base respectively, with 7 bases between them. CDR1 is SGDLS and CDR2 is YYNGEE in the germline V gene. This CDR3 has 14 residues. The CDR3 DNA follows: TGTGCCAGCAGCGTAGGCGACGGGAACACTGAAGCTTTCTTT. Its protein is CASSVGDGNTEAFF.

This sequence joins TRBV12-3 or TRBV12-4 and TRBJ2-3; 8 bases line up with TRBD1. Losses at the gene ends were 5 bases for V and 0 bases for J; bases not matched to a gene: 7. The CDR3 is 16 amino acids. The CDR3 sequence: CASSPRQGRSTDTQYF. The CDR3 DNA sequence: TGTGCCAGCAGTCCCCGACAGGGGCGAAGCACAGATACGCAGTATTTT.

The chain employs TRBV7-6 and TRBJ2-1; tentative D call: TRBD1 (5 bases). Germline loops: CDR1 SGHVS, CDR2 FNYEAQ. Trimming took 2 bases from V and 3 from J, leaving 8 bases between them. CDR3 length equals 14 residues. The CDR3 sequence is CASSLRTGYNEQFF. CDR3 DNA sequence: TGTGCCAGCAGCTTACGTACAGGCTACAATGAGCAGTTCTTC.

The chain carries TRBV20-1 and TRBJ2-7; 10 bases match TRBD1. The CDR3 has 14 residues. The V segment lost 0 bases and the J segment 5 bases; nucleotides outside the gene matches: 4. The germline V gene encodes CDR1 DFQATT and CDR2 SNEGSKA (reference sequence). The DNA of the CDR3 is TGCAGTGCTAGAGAAGACAGGGGGCTCGACGAGCAGTACTTC. Translation: CSAREDRGLDEQYF.

This clonotype was found once. At one boundary the junction diverges from the germline segment, which might be a read error. This chain uses TRBV7-7 with TRBJ2-7; perhaps TRBD2 as D (6 bases). This CDR3 has 14 residues. CDR1 and CDR2 (germline): SSHAT, FNYEAQ (reference sequence). The CDR3 loop reads CASSPGSSRGEQYF. Written as DNA, the CDR3 is TGTGCTAGCAGCCCGGGCTCTTCTCGGGGGGAGCAGTACTTC.

CDR3 residues: CAWSVWGARGISGELFF. The CDR3 region has the DNA TGTGCCTGGAGTGTATGGGGGGCGCGCGGCATTTCCGGGGAGCTGTTTTTT. The chain employs TRBV30 and TRBJ2-2; D is possibly TRBD1 or TRBD2 (6 bases each). V dropped 0 bases and J dropped 6 bases, with 20 bases sitting between them. The germline CDR1 and CDR2 sequences are GTSNPN and SVGIG (reference sequence). The CDR3 consists of 17 residues.

The genes are TRBV12-3 or TRBV12-4 and TRBJ2-3, with a tentative D call TRBD1 (5 bases). Trimming took off 6 bases at V and 1 base at J, with 11 bases between the two ends. The CDR3 loop spans 14 amino acids. The CDR3: CASSPGWGTDTQYF. CDR3 in DNA: TGTGCCAGCAGCCCAGGGTGGGGCACAGATACGCAGTATTTT.